A single sample gave rise to the 20 T cell receptor beta chains below, sequenced in a study of blood T cell repertoires in COVID-19 (TCRdb year 2020). Libraries were built with the immunoSEQ multiplex PCR assay. The source is immuneACCESS, and TCRdb retained only in-frame sequences with V and J called. Part of the clones is not carried over; for the studies checked, unresolved V genes explain less than half of this, and the remainder is unexplained. The table for this sample lists about 400,000 clones; roughly 88% of them were counted only once. Roughly 1.9% of the sample belongs to the ten largest clones. Material: PBMCs or T cells enriched from blood (not recorded which). These receptor sequences come from a woman aged 40 to 55 with acute COVID-19.

This chain joins TRBV30 and TRBJ1-3, with D perhaps matching TRBD1 (6 bases). This CDR3 contains 12 residues. Germline CDR1 and CDR2: GTSNPN and SVGIG (reference sequence). The V end lost 4 bases, the J end lost 8 bases, and 12 bases lay between the germline ends. The CDR3 here is CAWKQGLHTIYF. DNA for the CDR3: TGTGCCTGGAAACAGGGTTTGCACACCATATATTTT.

The CDR3 loop reads CASSGPQHF. CDR3 DNA sequence: TGTGCCAGCTCGGGGCCCCAGCATTTT. V gene TRBV27 combines with J gene TRBJ1-5; D uncertain. This CDR3 is built from 9 residues. From germline, CDR1 is MNHEY and CDR2 SMNVEV (reference sequence). V gave up 8 bases and J gave up 9 bases, with 5 bases separating them.

This chain links TRBV6-5 with TRBJ1-1; the match to TRBD1 covers 7 bases. The CDR3 runs to 12 residues. The germline V gene encodes CDR1 MNHEY and CDR2 SVGAGI. V trimming: 10 bases; J trimming: 3 bases; junction bases outside the gene matches: 5. The CDR3 is CATGGWDTEAFF. In DNA, the CDR3 is TGTGCCACAGGGGGTTGGGACACTGAAGCTTTCTTT.

CDR3 sequence: CASISPNRQGKCYEQYF. Here the CDR3 DNA reads TGTGCCAGTATCTCACCGAATCGACAGGGGAAATGCTACGAGCAGTACTTC. V and J are TRBV19 and TRBJ2-7, with 8 bases matching TRBD1. Germline CDR1 and CDR2: LNHDA and SQIVND (reference sequence). The V gene end was trimmed by 7 bases and the J gene end by 3 bases; junction bases not matched to a gene: 17. The CDR3 has 17 amino acids.

The V gene is TRBV14, the J gene TRBJ2-3; D is possibly TRBD1 (5 bases). Per the germline V gene, CDR1 is SGHDN and CDR2 is FVKESK. With 6 bases removed from V and 1 base from J, the gap between germline ends came to 8 bases. The CDR3 runs 13 residues. Here the CDR3 reads CASRLTGTDTQYF. Written as DNA, the CDR3 is TGTGCCAGCAGGCTGACAGGCACAGATACGCAGTATTTT.

The table lists this clone with a few counts. The rearrangement uses TRBV5-1 and TRBJ1-1; 12 positions match TRBD1. The V segment lost 3 bases and the J segment 0 bases; nucleotides outside the gene matches: 3. The germline gives CDR1 SGHRS, CDR2 YFSETQ. This CDR3 spans 16 amino acids. CDR3: CASSSGTGGLNTEAFF. CDR3 nucleotide sequence: TGCGCCAGCAGCTCCGGGACAGGGGGCCTGAACACTGAAGCTTTCTTT. The full variable domain, in which reference TRBV5-1 and TRBJ1-1 provide the parts outside the CDR3, is KAGVTQTPRYLIKTRGQQVTLSCSPISGHRSVSWYQQTPGQGLQFLFEYFSETQRNKGNFPGRFSGRQFSNSRSEMNVSTLELGDSALYLCASSSGTGGLNTEAFFGQGTRLTVV.

This clone showed up just once. V gene TRBV9 combines with J gene TRBJ2-1; TRBD2 aligns across 11 bases. V gave up 3 bases and J gave up 5 bases; unmatched junction bases: 1. The CDR3 extends over 14 amino acids. The V gene's germline CDR1 is SGDLS and CDR2 YYNGEE. CDR3 protein: CASSAGLADNEQFF. CDR3 sequence (DNA): TGTGCCAGCAGCGCGGGACTAGCGGACAATGAGCAGTTCTTC.

In regard to this clone: An end of the junction differs from the germline gene, which may be a read error. The chain links TRBV5-4 to TRBJ1-1; D is ambiguous. Germline CDR1 and CDR2: SGHNT and YYREEE (reference sequence). CDR3 length: 11 residues. Here the CDR3 DNA reads TGTGCCAGCAGCTTGCGTGGGCGCAGTGACTTT. Amino acids: CASSLRGRSDF.

The chain uses TRBV7-9 and TRBJ2-1; 7 nucleotides align to TRBD1. V was clipped by 5 bases and J by 3 bases; unmatched bases: 10. CDR3 size: 16 residues. Looked up from germline, CDR1 is SEHNR and CDR2 is FQNEAQ (reference sequence). CDR3 in amino acids: CASSPRQGSGYNEQFF. DNA for the CDR3: TGTGCCAGCAGCCCCCGACAGGGAAGCGGCTACAATGAGCAGTTCTTC.

As concerns this clone: The sample has other DNA sequences that encode this CDR3 too. The rearrangement links TRBV30 to TRBJ1-4; tentatively, D is TRBD1 (5 bases). The length of the CDR3 is 12 residues. The V end lost 5 bases, the J end lost 6 bases, and 10 bases lay between the germline ends. CDR1 GTSNPN and CDR2 SVGIG come from the germline V gene (reference sequence). Here the CDR3 reads CAWSRGDEKLFF. CDR3 DNA: TGTGCCTGGTCCCGGGGGGATGAAAAACTGTTTTTT.

This rearrangement joins TRBV11-2 to TRBJ2-7; TRBD1 agrees at 8 bases. V lost 2 bases, J lost 4 bases, and 7 bases stayed unmatched. The length of the CDR3 is 15 residues. Germline assignment: CDR1 SGHAT and CDR2 FQNNGV. The CDR3 bases are TGTGCCAGCAGCTTATTCGGGACAGGTTCTTACGAGCAGTACTTC. Its protein is CASSLFGTGSYEQYF. Based on the CDR3 plus reference TRBV11-2 and TRBJ2-7, the full variable domain is EAGVAQSPRYKIIEKRQSVAFWCNPISGHATLYWYQQILGQGPKLLIQFQNNGVVDDSQLPKDRFSAERLKGVDSTLKIQPAKLEDSAVYLCASSLFGTGSYEQYFGPGTRLTVT.

V gene TRBV29-1 combines with J gene TRBJ1-1; D may be TRBD1 (6 bases). The CDR3 length is 14 residues. V lost 0 bases and J 1 base, leaving 9 bases between the germline ends. The germline gives CDR1 SQVTM, CDR2 ANQGSEA. This CDR3 reads CSVEEGGANTEAFF. The CDR3 DNA reads as TGCAGCGTTGAAGAAGGGGGTGCGAACACTGAAGCTTTCTTT.

The chain carries TRBV4-2 and TRBJ1-2; D ambiguous. Germline assignment: CDR1 LGHNA and CDR2 YNFKEQ. V was pared by 1 base and J by 3 bases, with 15 bases between. This CDR3 comprises 16 residues. CDR3 region: CASSQVRTDLDYGYTF. The CDR3 DNA reads TGTGCCAGCAGCCAAGTTAGAACAGACCTCGACTATGGCTACACCTTC.

The V call is TRBV5-8, the J call TRBJ2-7, with D perhaps TRBD1 (6 bases). The CDR3 is made up of 15 amino acids. Trimming stripped 4 bases from V and 5 bases from J, with 19 bases between. Germline CDR1 SGHTS, CDR2 YDEGEE. The CDR3 nucleotides read TGTGCCAGCAGCAGGCCGCGGTCAGGGGTCCACGAGCAGTACTTC. It encodes CASSRPRSGVHEQYF.

The gene calls are TRBV10-1 and TRBJ2-7, with a weak D call TRBD1 (6 bases). The CDR3 sequence is 13 residues long. Germline V lookup: CDR1 WNHNN, CDR2 SYGVQD (reference sequence). V was shortened by 3 bases and J by 6 bases, with 12 bases between the two germline ends. The CDR3 DNA reads TGCGCCAGCAGTGAAAACAGGGTTGGCGAGCAGTACTTC. This gives the protein CASSENRVGEQYF.

This sequence joins TRBV11-3 and TRBJ2-1; D is possibly TRBD2 (6 bases). V gave up 3 bases and J gave up 9 bases, with 12 bases separating them. The CDR3 is made up of 13 amino acids. Germline CDR1 and CDR2: SGHNT and YENEEA. CDR3 protein: CASSFVQEGEQFF. CDR3 in DNA: TGTGCCAGCAGCTTTGTGCAGGAGGGTGAGCAGTTCTTC.

This clone came up a few times. The V and J genes are TRBV9 and TRBJ2-2, with D possibly TRBD2 on 7 matching bases. In germline, CDR1 is SGDLS, CDR2 YYNGEE. The length of the CDR3 is 17 residues. Trimming shortened V by 3 bases and J by 2 bases, and 17 bases separated the two germline ends. CDR3 coding DNA: TGTGCCAGCAGCGCGCCCTCTGGCGGGGGCAACACCGGGGAGCTGTTTTTT. It translates to CASSAPSGGGNTGELFF. Using reference TRBV9 and TRBJ2-2 for the parts outside the CDR3, the full variable domain is DSGVTQTPKHLITATGQRVTLRCSPRSGDLSVYWYQQSLDQGLQFLIQYYNGEERAKGNILERFSAQQFPDLHSELNLSSLELGDSALYFCASSAPSGGGNTGELFFGEGSRLTVL.

V and J are TRBV5-6 and TRBJ1-3, with D unresolved. V lost 2 bases, J lost 0 bases, and 9 bases lay in between. Germline-derived CDR1 and CDR2 are SGHDT and YYEEEE. The CDR3 consists of 15 residues. CDR3 amino acids: CASSFFRNSGNTIYF. The CDR3 DNA reads TGTGCCAGCAGCTTCTTCCGTAACTCTGGAAACACCATATATTTT.

The gene calls are TRBV13 and TRBJ1-1; D is undetermined. The germline gives CDR1 PRHDT, CDR2 FYEKMQ (reference sequence). The V gene lost 6 bases and the J gene lost 1 base, with 9 bases spanning the gap. This CDR3 has 13 residues. CDR3 DNA: TGTGCCAGCAGAGATACACCGAACACTGAAGCTTTCTTT. Encoded protein: CASRDTPNTEAFF.

This clone occurred once. DNA of the CDR3: TGTGCCAGCAGCGACAACACGGGGTCTAATGAAAAACTGTTTTTT. Residues: CASSDNTGSNEKLFF. The J gene is TRBJ1-4, the V gene TRBV7-9; D gene uncertain. CDR1 is SEHNR and CDR2 is FQNEAQ in the germline V gene (reference sequence). This CDR3 is built from 15 residues. The V and J ends lost 5 bases and 3 bases respectively, with 13 bases between them. The full variable domain, in which reference TRBV7-9 and TRBJ1-4 provide the parts outside the CDR3, is DTGVSQNPRHKITKRGQNVTFRCDPISEHNRLYWYRQTLGQGPEFLTYFQNEAQLEKSRLLSDRFSAERPKGSFSTLEIQRTEQGDSAMYLCASSDNTGSNEKLFFGSGTQLSVL.